These 21 T cell receptor beta chains originate from one sample sequenced in a study of graft-versus-host responses after intestinal transplantation. TCRdb keeps only in-frame clones here, not all; method: immunoSEQ multiplex PCR. This repertoire shows approximately 85,000 clones, 85% to 95% found once; its top ten account for approximately 1.1%. Antigens of these TCRs are unknown. Sequenced here: unstimulated CD8+ T cells sorted from spleen or lymph node cells, sampled before transplant. The source of these receptors is a human donor who was the organ donor for an intestinal transplant.

This clone was detected only a few times. The CDR3 bases are TGTGCCTGGAGCAGGGATAGCAATCAGCCCCAGCATTTT. Protein: CAWSRDSNQPQHF. The genes are TRBV30 and TRBJ1-5, with a tentative D call TRBD1 (5 bases). Germline V gives CDR1 GTSNPN, CDR2 SVGIG (reference sequence). Trimming shortened V by 3 bases and J by 0 bases, and 6 bases separated the two germline ends. The CDR3 sequence is 13 residues long.

This clone was recorded once. The chain has TRBV27 and TRBJ1-2; no clear D. The V end lost 5 bases, the J end lost 5 bases, and 12 bases lay between the germline ends. The germline V gene encodes CDR1 MNHEY and CDR2 SMNVEV (reference sequence). The CDR3 is 13 amino acids. The CDR3 DNA is TGTGCCAGCAGTCCCAGTTGGGCGTATGGCTACACCTTC. Its translation: CASSPSWAYGYTF.

This clone has a single count. This chain uses TRBV6-1 with TRBJ1-2; D is uncertain. Trimming shortened V by 5 bases and J by 0 bases, and 7 bases separated the two germline ends. CDR1 MNHNS and CDR2 SASEGT come from the germline V gene. This CDR3 contains 13 residues. The CDR3 DNA is TGTGCCAGCAGTTATGGCCCTAACTATGGCTACACCTTC. Encoded protein: CASSYGPNYGYTF.

The chain joins TRBV2 to TRBJ2-2; D uncertain. This CDR3 has 14 residues. V lost 3 bases and J 3 bases, leaving 8 bases between the germline ends. Germline loops: CDR1 SNHLY, CDR2 FYNNEI. The DNA for the CDR3 is TGTGCCAGCAGTGACCTCTCTTACACCGGGGAGCTGTTTTTT. Residues: CASSDLSYTGELFF.

This chain links TRBV27 with TRBJ2-7; the match to TRBD2 covers 7 bases. Germline V gene lookup returns CDR1 MNHEY and CDR2 SMNVEV (reference sequence). V was pared by 3 bases and J by 3 bases, with 5 bases of the junction left unmatched. The CDR3 extends over 14 amino acids. Here the CDR3 DNA reads TGTGCCAGCAGTTTCTCTCCTAGCGGCTACGAGCAGTACTTC. Translating gives CASSFSPSGYEQYF.

This chain links TRBV11-3 with TRBJ2-1; possible D gene TRBD2, 5 bases. V was pared by 5 bases and J by 8 bases, with 10 bases between. CDR1 is SGHNT, CDR2 YENEEA, per germline. This CDR3 is 12 amino acids long. CDR3 sequence: CASSEPRDEQFF. CDR3 coding DNA: TGTGCCAGCAGCGAACCGAGGGATGAGCAGTTCTTC.

This chain links TRBV11-2 with TRBJ2-3; the match to TRBD2 covers 10 bases. The CDR3 has 16 residues. Per the germline V gene, CDR1 is SGHAT and CDR2 is FQNNGV. The V and J ends lost 5 bases and 2 bases, in that order; junction bases with no gene match: 7. CDR3: CASSPAAGGITDTQYF. As DNA, the CDR3 is TGTGCCAGCAGCCCAGCAGCGGGGGGGATCACAGATACGCAGTATTTT.

The gene calls are TRBV30 and TRBJ2-1; possibly TRBD2 for D (5 bases). Trimming left V 4 bases short and J 0 bases short, with 13 bases between. Germline V gives CDR1 GTSNPN, CDR2 SVGIG (reference sequence). The CDR3 length is 15 residues. CDR3 coding DNA: TGTGCCTGGACCTTGACTGGGAGCTCCTACAATGAGCAGTTCTTC. Encoded protein: CAWTLTGSSYNEQFF.

This chain links TRBV7-9 with TRBJ2-2, with 10 positions matching TRBD2. The germline CDR1 and CDR2 sequences are SEHNR and FQNEAQ (reference sequence). The CDR3 spans 16 residues. With 8 bases clipped from V and 6 bases from J, the junction kept 12 bases outside the gene matches. The DNA for the CDR3 is TGTGCCAGCCACTGGGCTAGCGGGAGTCGAGCCGGGGAGCTGTTTTTT. As protein: CASHWASGSRAGELFF.

The CDR3 coding sequence is TGTGCCAGCAGTGCAAGCTGGTCCTACGAGCAGTACTTC. Protein sequence: CASSASWSYEQYF. V gene TRBV2 combines with J gene TRBJ2-7, with D unresolved. The CDR3 has 13 residues. Trimming took 4 bases from V and 1 from J, leaving 8 bases between them. Germline CDR1 SNHLY, CDR2 FYNNEI.

The rearrangement uses TRBV11-2 and TRBJ1-4; D remains unclear. Deletions cut 5 bases from V and 7 bases from J, with 11 bases between. Germline values: CDR1 SGHAT, CDR2 FQNNGV. The CDR3 sequence is 13 residues long. CDR3 in DNA: TGTGCCAGCAGCCCCCCGGGAGGTGAAAAACTGTTTTTT. It translates to CASSPPGGEKLFF.

The J gene is TRBJ2-1, the V gene TRBV28; the D is unclear. The germline V gene has CDR1 MDHEN and CDR2 SYDVKM. This CDR3 has 10 amino acids. Trimming cost V 2 bases and J 13 bases, with 6 bases left between them. The CDR3 sequence: CASSLNIQFF. In nucleotides, the CDR3 is TGTGCCAGCAGTTTAAATATACAGTTCTTC.

The chain links TRBV9 to TRBJ2-3, with a tentative D call TRBD2 (5 bases). Germline values: CDR1 SGDLS, CDR2 YYNGEE. There are 15 residues in the CDR3. Trimming pared 0 bases from V and 3 bases from J, leaving 11 bases between. In DNA form, the CDR3 reads TGTGCCAGCAGCGTAGCTAGCCGGGAAACAGATACGCAGTATTTT. This codes for CASSVASRETDTQYF.

The V call is TRBV15, the J call TRBJ2-7; 8 bases map to TRBD1. Germline CDR1 LNHNV, CDR2 YYDKDF (reference sequence). Trimming cost V 0 bases and J 6 bases; bases outside gene matches: 10. The CDR3 has 16 amino acids. CDR3 region: CATSRDVGTGISEQYF. The CDR3 coding sequence is TGTGCCACCAGCAGAGATGTTGGGACAGGCATATCCGAGCAGTACTTC.

The gene calls are TRBV5-1 and TRBJ2-5; D call uncertain. Looked up from germline, CDR1 is SGHRS and CDR2 is YFSETQ. V lost 2 bases to trimming and J lost 2 bases, with 10 bases between them. This CDR3 has 14 amino acids. CDR3 protein: CASSFRKLQETQYF. As DNA, the CDR3 is TGCGCCAGCAGCTTTCGCAAGCTTCAAGAGACCCAGTACTTC.

The J gene is TRBJ1-5, the V gene TRBV12-5; D uncertain. The germline CDR1 and CDR2 sequences are LGHNT and FRNRAP. The length of the CDR3 is 17 residues. V was pared by 0 bases and J by 5 bases, with 17 bases between. CDR3 DNA sequence: TGTGCTAGTGGTTTGGTACTGGGGAGAGGGCCCGATCAGCCCCAGCATTTT. This gives the protein CASGLVLGRGPDQPQHF.

The count of this clone is one. The rearrangement links TRBV13 to TRBJ2-3; D ambiguous. The CDR3 contains 13 residues. V dropped 5 bases and J dropped 2 bases, with 8 bases sitting between them. CDR1 is PRHDT and CDR2 is FYEKMQ in the germline V gene (reference sequence). In DNA form, the CDR3 reads TGTGCCAGCAGCCCCAGTGTCACAGATACGCAGTATTTT. It codes for CASSPSVTDTQYF. Complete variable domain (other parts from reference TRBV13 and TRBJ2-3): AAGVIQSPRHLIKEKRETATLKCYPIPRHDTVYWYQQGPGQDPQFLISFYEKMQSDKGSIPDRFSAQQFSDYHSELNMSSLELGDSALYFCASSPSVTDTQYFGPGTRLTVL.

This clone has a single count. This chain connects TRBV11-2 to TRBJ2-1, with 9 nucleotides matching TRBD2. This CDR3 contains 17 residues. CDR1 is SGHAT, CDR2 FQNNGV, per germline. V shed 1 base and J 1 base; nucleotides not matched to a gene: 5. DNA of the CDR3: TGTGCCAGCAGCTTAGTCATGGCGGGGGGGTCCTACAATGAGCAGTTCTTC. As protein: CASSLVMAGGSYNEQFF.

This clone was seen a single time. The rearrangement joins TRBV27 to TRBJ2-2; 8 bases align to TRBD2. There are 16 residues in the CDR3. Trimming removed 0 bases from V and 5 bases from J; junction bases left unmatched: 5. Germline lookup yields CDR1 MNHEY and CDR2 SMNVEV (reference sequence). The CDR3 nucleotides read TGTGCCAGCAGTTTATCCCCGGGGGGGTGGACCGGGGAGCTGTTTTTT. It is translated as CASSLSPGGWTGELFF.

The genes are TRBV13 and TRBJ1-1, with a possible D match to TRBD1 (5 bases). CDR1 and CDR2 from the germline V gene are PRHDT and FYEKMQ (reference sequence). The V gene lost 5 bases and the J gene lost 6 bases, with 13 bases spanning the gap. The CDR3 sequence is 13 residues long. The CDR3 region is CASSPLGGAEAFF. The CDR3 DNA sequence: TGTGCCAGCAGCCCACTCGGGGGGGCTGAAGCTTTCTTT. Full variable domain (remainder filled in from reference TRBV13 and TRBJ1-1): AAGVIQSPRHLIKEKRETATLKCYPIPRHDTVYWYQQGPGQDPQFLISFYEKMQSDKGSIPDRFSAQQFSDYHSELNMSSLELGDSALYFCASSPLGGAEAFFGQGTRLTVV.

This clone was detected a few times. The CDR3 region has the DNA TGTGCCAGCAGTGTGGGACAGAGCAATCAGCCCCAGCATTTT. This codes for CASSVGQSNQPQHF. The rearrangement joins TRBV25-1 to TRBJ1-5, with 7 bases fitting TRBD1. V was pared by 4 bases and J by 1 base, with 1 base of the junction left unmatched. Germline CDR1 and CDR2: MGHDK and SYGVNS. CDR3 size: 14 residues.